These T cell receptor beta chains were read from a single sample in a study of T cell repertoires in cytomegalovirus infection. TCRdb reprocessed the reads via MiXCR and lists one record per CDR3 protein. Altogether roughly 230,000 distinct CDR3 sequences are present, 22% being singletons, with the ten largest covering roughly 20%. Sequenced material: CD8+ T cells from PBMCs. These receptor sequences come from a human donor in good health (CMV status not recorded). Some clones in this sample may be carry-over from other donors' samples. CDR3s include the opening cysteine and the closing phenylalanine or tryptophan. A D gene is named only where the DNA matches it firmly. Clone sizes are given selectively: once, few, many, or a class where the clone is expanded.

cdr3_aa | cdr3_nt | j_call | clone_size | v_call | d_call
CASSLETGPPNQPQHF | TGTGCCAGCAGCTTGGAGACAGGCCCCCCAAATCAGCCCCAGCATTTT | TRBJ1-5 | . | TRBV7-9 | .
CASSSLTVANYGYTF | TGTGCCAGCAGCTCTTTGACAGTCGCTAACTATGGCTACACCTTC | TRBJ1-2 | few | TRBV5-4 | .
CASEGDTQYF | TGTGCCAGCGAGGGAGATACGCAGTATTTT | TRBJ2-3 | many | TRBV12-3/TRBV12-4 | .
CASSSLGDRLYLNTEAFF | TGTGCCAGCAGCTCCCTTGGGGACAGACTTTATCTGAACACTGAAGCTTTCTTT | TRBJ1-1 | many | TRBV7-2 | TRBD1
CASSEEGRGEKLFF | TGCGCCAGCAGCGAGGAGGGGCGCGGTGAAAAACTGTTTTTT | TRBJ1-4 | many | TRBV4-1 | .
CASSLGPRENQPQHF | TGTGCCAGCAGCCTTGGACCCAGGGAGAATCAGCCCCAGCATTTT | TRBJ1-5 | . | TRBV7-9 | .
CSVWFGELFF | TGCAGCGTTTGGTTCGGGGAGCTGTTTTTT | TRBJ2-2 | few | TRBV29-1 | .
CASSLGNNREAFF | TGTGCCAGCAGCTTGGGAAATAACAGGGAAGCTTTCTTT | TRBJ1-1 | few | TRBV7-6 | .
CATLDLDNQPQHF | TGTGCCACTTTGGACCTAGACAATCAGCCCCAGCATTTT | TRBJ1-5 | many | TRBV6-2/TRBV6-3 | .
CASSLRQGSGANVLTF | TGTGCCAGCAGCTTAAGGCAGGGATCTGGGGCCAACGTCCTGACTTTC | TRBJ2-6 | . | TRBV7-3 | .
CASSQVGTQNEQYF | TGCGCCAGCAGCCAAGTGGGGACTCAGAACGAGCAGTACTTC | TRBJ2-7 | . | TRBV4-1 | .
CASSLGLANYNEQFF | TGTGCCAGCAGTCTAGGACTAGCGAACTACAATGAGCAGTTCTTC | TRBJ2-1 | many | TRBV6-1 | TRBD2
CASSLVAGDYNEQFF | TGTGCCAGCAGCTTAGTGGCAGGGGATTACAATGAGCAGTTCTTC | TRBJ2-1 | many | TRBV7-9 | .
CASSVMTGDYGYTF | TGTGCCAGCAGCGTAATGACAGGGGACTATGGCTACACCTTC | TRBJ1-2 | few | TRBV7-8 | TRBD1
CASSFDSKYYTF | TGTGCCAGCAGTTTCGACAGTAAATACTACACCTTC | TRBJ1-2 | few | TRBV27 | .
CASSSGDTLYQETQYF | TGCGCCAGCAGCTCAGGGGACACTCTGTACCAAGAGACCCAGTACTTC | TRBJ2-5 | . | TRBV5-1 | .
CASSALVSADTQYF | TGTGCCAGTTCAGCTTTGGTTTCGGCGGATACGCAGTATTTT | TRBJ2-3 | . | TRBV5-5 | .
CASSLSPVTDTQYF | TGTGCCAGCAGTTTATCCCCTGTCACAGATACGCAGTATTTT | TRBJ2-3 | . | TRBV27 | .
CASSFGQTEAFF | TGTGCCAGCAGTTTCGGACAGACTGAAGCTTTCTTT | TRBJ1-1 | few | TRBV6-2/TRBV6-3 | .
CASSEDLSTDTQYF | TGTGCCAGCAGTGAGGATCTCTCCACAGATACGCAGTATTTT | TRBJ2-3 | . | TRBV2 | .
CASSQGGYEQYF | TGTGCCAGCAGCCAAGGGGGGTACGAGCAGTACTTC | TRBJ2-7 | . | TRBV4-2 | .
CASSLAGGPFDTGELFF | TGTGCCAGCAGCCTAGCGGGGGGGCCGTTTGACACCGGGGAGCTGTTTTTT | TRBJ2-2 | many | TRBV7-9 | TRBD2
CAPEGQGGHNEQFF | TGTGCCCCAGAAGGACAGGGAGGCCACAATGAGCAGTTCTTC | TRBJ2-1 | many | TRBV7-9 | TRBD1
CASSPLLAPDTQYF | TGTGCCAGCAGCCCGCTACTAGCCCCAGATACGCAGTATTTT | TRBJ2-3 | few | TRBV14 | .
CASSERGTTDTQYF | TGTGCCAGCAGTGAGCGGGGGACCACAGATACGCAGTATTTT | TRBJ2-3 | . | TRBV25-1 | TRBD2
CASTVAREEHEQFF | TGTGCCAGCACCGTGGCGAGGGAGGAACATGAGCAGTTCTTC | TRBJ2-1 | many | TRBV12-3/TRBV12-4 | .
CASSLNGENTEAFF | TGTGCCAGCAGTTTGAATGGGGAGAACACTGAAGCTTTCTTT | TRBJ1-1 | . | TRBV12-3/TRBV12-4 | .
CASSPGPRYNTPLHF | TGTGCCAGCAGCCCGGGACCGCGTTATAATACACCCCTCCACTTT | TRBJ1-6 | once | TRBV5-6 | .
CASSFTGGESNEQFF | TGTGCCAGCAGTTTTACAGGGGGAGAAAGCAATGAGCAGTTCTTC | TRBJ2-1 | . | TRBV2 | TRBD1
CSARDTRGGDRIYGYTF | TGCAGTGCTAGAGATACCCGGGGTGGGGATAGAATCTATGGCTACACCTTC | TRBJ1-2 | . | TRBV20-1 | .